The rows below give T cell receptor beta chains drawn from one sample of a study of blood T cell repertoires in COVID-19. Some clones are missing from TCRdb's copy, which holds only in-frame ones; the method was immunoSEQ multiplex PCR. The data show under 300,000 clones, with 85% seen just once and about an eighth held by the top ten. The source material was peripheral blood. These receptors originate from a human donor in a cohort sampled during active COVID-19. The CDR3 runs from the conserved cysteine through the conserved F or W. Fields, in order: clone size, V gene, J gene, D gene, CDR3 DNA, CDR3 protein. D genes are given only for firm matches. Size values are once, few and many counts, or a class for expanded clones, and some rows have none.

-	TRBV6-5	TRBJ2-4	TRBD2	TGTGCCAGCAGTTACTCCGGACTAGCGGGAAACATTCAGTACTTC	CASSYSGLAGNIQYF
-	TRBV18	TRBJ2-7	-	TGTGCCAGCTCCCCGCAGGGGGGATACGAGCAGTACTTC	CASSPQGGYEQYF
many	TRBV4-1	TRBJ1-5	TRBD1	TGCGCCAGCAGCCAAAAACAGGGACAGGTCAATCAGCCCCAGCATTTT	CASSQKQGQVNQPQHF
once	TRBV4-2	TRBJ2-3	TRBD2	TGTGCCAGCAGCCAGGGGCGGGAGGGCACAGATACGCAGTATTTT	CASSQGREGTDTQYF
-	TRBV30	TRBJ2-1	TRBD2	TGTGCCTGGACTAGCGGGATGACCCCATATGAGCAGTTCTTC	CAWTSGMTPYEQFF
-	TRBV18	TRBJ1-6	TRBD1	TGTGCCAGCTCACGGGACAGGGACTCACCCCTCCACTTT	CASSRDRDSPLHF
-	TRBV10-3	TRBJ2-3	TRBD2	TGTGCCATCAGCCCGGGAGGAGATACGCAGTATTTT	CAISPGGDTQYF
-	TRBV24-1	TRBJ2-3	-	TGTGCCACCAGCCGAGGGGGAGCGGATACGCAGTATTTT	CATSRGGADTQYF
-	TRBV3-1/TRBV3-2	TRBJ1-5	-	TGTGCCAGAATCAAGGGGGAGGGGCCCCAGCATTTT	CARIKGEGPQHF
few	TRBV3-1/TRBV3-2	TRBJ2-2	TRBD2	TGTGCCAGCAGACGGACTAGCGGGAGTCCCTTGAGCACCGGGGAGCTGTTTTTT	CASRRTSGSPLSTGELFF
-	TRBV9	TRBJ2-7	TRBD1	TGTGCCAGCAGCGTATTGGGGACAGGGAACAACGAGCAGTACTTC	CASSVLGTGNNEQYF
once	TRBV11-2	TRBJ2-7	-	TGTGCCAGCTCCGTGGGGGGGCCTAACCACGAGCAGTACTTC	CASSVGGPNHEQYF
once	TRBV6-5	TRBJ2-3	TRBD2	TGTGCCAGCAGTTCTGGACTAGCGGGGGACACAGATACGCAGTATTTT	CASSSGLAGDTDTQYF
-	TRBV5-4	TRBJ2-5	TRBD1	TGTGCCAGCAGCGGACAGGGGCTCGGGGAGACCCAGTACTTC	CASSGQGLGETQYF
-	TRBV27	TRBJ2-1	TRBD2	TGTGCCAGCAGTTCCCCCCCCACTAGCGGGTTCTACAATGAGCAGTTCTTC	CASSSPPTSGFYNEQFF
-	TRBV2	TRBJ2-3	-	TGTGCCAGCAGTCGAGGTTCTACAGATACGCAGTATTTT	CASSRGSTDTQYF
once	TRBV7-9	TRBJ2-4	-	TGTGCCAGCAGCTCTCAGGGTGGCATTCAGTACTTC	CASSSQGGIQYF
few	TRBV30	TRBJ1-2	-	TGTGCCTGGAGCGAACCTAAAGATGGCTACACCTTC	CAWSEPKDGYTF
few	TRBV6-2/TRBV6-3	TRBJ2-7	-	TGTGCCAGCAGTTACGGGGGGATTGGTCACGAGCAGTACTTC	CASSYGGIGHEQYF
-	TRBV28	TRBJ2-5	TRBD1	TGTGCCAGCAGTTTCCCAGGGGGCCCGGAGACCCAGTACTTC	CASSFPGGPETQYF
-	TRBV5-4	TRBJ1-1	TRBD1	TGTGCCAGCAGCTATCAACAGGGGACCAACACTGAAGCTTTCTTT	CASSYQQGTNTEAFF
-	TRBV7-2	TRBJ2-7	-	TGTGCCAGCAGCTTAGGAAGCGGACTTTACGAGCAGTACTTC	CASSLGSGLYEQYF
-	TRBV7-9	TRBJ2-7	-	TGTGCCAGCAGCGCCCGCGGGGTCTACGAGCAGTACTTC	CASSARGVYEQYF
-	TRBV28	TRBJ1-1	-	TGTGCCAGCAGTTTAGGAGGTGAAGCTTTCTTT	CASSLGGEAFF
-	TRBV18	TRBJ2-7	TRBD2	TGTGCCAGCTCACCACGAACGGGAGGGCCGGTTAACTCCTACGAGCAGTACTTC	CASSPRTGGPVNSYEQYF
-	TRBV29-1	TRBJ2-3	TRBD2	TGCAGCGGTGTAGCGGGATACGGAGATACGCAGTATTTT	CSGVAGYGDTQYF
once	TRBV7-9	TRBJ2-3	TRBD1	TGTGCCAGCAGACGGGGACAGGGGAGCACAGATACGCAGTATTTT	CASRRGQGSTDTQYF
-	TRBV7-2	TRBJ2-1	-	TGTGCCAGCAGCTTAGAGCAGGTTATCAATGAGCAGTTCTTC	CASSLEQVINEQFF